This T cell receptor beta chain was obtained from a study of identifying expanded T cells in peripheral blood. Notes on the study in general: Variance in clone template counts between two-week samples significantly increased with total template count across all healthy donors. Technical replicates showed about 1.2 changed clones; roughly two weeks about 16.4; four weeks 19.

CDR1 is MNHEY, CDR2 SVGAGI, per germline. This CDR3 comprises 13 residues. Deletions cut 2 bases from V and 2 bases from J, with 6 bases between. This clone was seen once. The antigen remains unidentified. The data were produced by immunoSEQ multiplex PCR, yet TCRdb's version contains in-frame clones alone and is incomplete. The sample holds more than 85,000 clones, 88% seen once. The sequenced sample was blood. The chain links TRBV6-5 to TRBJ2-5; D is ambiguous. The sequence was obtained from a person aged 18 to 75 in good health. The CDR3 DNA sequence: TGTGCCAGCAGTTACGGGTTTCAAGAGACCCAGTACTTC. This codes for CASSYGFQETQYF.